This T cell receptor beta chain was sequenced during a study of shared clonotypes between healthy human individuals. Study-level results: Clonotypes shared by all four sorted-subset donors had higher generation probabilities than non-shared clonotypes. Sequencing depth was predicted to influence how clonotypes are shared among donors.

Comment on this clone: The antigen is undetermined.

A deep-level run was used for the assay. Method: immunoSEQ multiplex PCR; TCRdb's copy keeps in-frame clones and lacks some. Of over 1.5 million clones listed, 98% are singletons. CDR1 is SGHNT, CDR2 YENEEA, per germline. V lost 1 base and J lost 5, with 12 bases in between. This CDR3 spans 15 amino acids. The chain is built from TRBV11-3 and TRBJ2-4; D not certain. The source of this sequence is a man aged 30 to 39 in good health. Sequenced sample: naive CD4+ T cells sorted from blood. Subset: CD45RA+ positively selected. Here the CDR3 DNA reads TGTGCCAGCAGCTTAGCCCCCTCAAAGGAAAACATTCAGTACTTC. This sequence encodes CASSLAPSKENIQYF.